Listed below are T cell receptor beta chains from one sample, sequenced in a study of T-cell memory formation after mild COVID-19. TCRdb re-derived calls from the 5' RACE reads in MiXCR, one entry per CDR3 protein. The sample shows roughly 400,000 distinct CDR3 sequences, 20% to 30% of them seen only once. The material sequenced was PBMCs or a T cell subset sorted from them (not recorded which). The receptors come from an adult woman who had mild COVID-19 (a few samples of this study predate the infection). Cell type and time point are not known. Each CDR3 is given with its conserved first and last residue. A D gene is named only where the DNA matches it firmly. Rows give clone size only sometimes, using once, few, many, or a class for an expanded clone.

v_call,clone_size,d_call,j_call,cdr3_aa,cdr3_nt
TRBV5-4,-,TRBD1,TRBJ1-3,CASSWGLTGGGNTIYF,TGTGCCAGCAGCTGGGGATTAACAGGGGGAGGAAACACCATATATTTT
TRBV4-2,-,-,TRBJ1-1,CASSQEATLNTEAFF,TGTGCCAGCAGCCAAGAGGCCACCTTGAACACTGAAGCTTTCTTT
TRBV7-8,-,-,TRBJ1-3,CASSFGQLRNTIYF,TGTGCCAGCAGCTTCGGACAGTTAAGAAACACCATATATTTT
TRBV21-1,-,-,TRBJ2-7,CASSSGGLLDEQYF,TGTGCCAGCAGCTCGGGGGGTTTGTTGGACGAGCAGTACTTC
TRBV29-1,-,-,TRBJ2-7,CSATQGYYEQYF,TGCAGCGCAACCCAGGGGTACTACGAGCAGTACTTC
TRBV12-3/TRBV12-4,-,TRBD2,TRBJ2-1,CASSQSGGADEQFF,TGTGCCAGCAGTCAAAGCGGGGGGGCCGATGAGCAGTTCTTC
TRBV6-5,-,TRBD2,TRBJ2-7,CASSRRLIAGIYEQYF,TGTGCCAGCAGTCGCCGACTAATAGCGGGAATCTACGAGCAGTACTTC
TRBV9,few,-,TRBJ2-5,CASSVEDSQETQYF,TGTGCCAGCAGCGTAGAAGACAGCCAAGAGACCCAGTACTTC
TRBV19,-,-,TRBJ1-3,CASSIGQTGNTIYF,TGTGCCAGTAGTATCGGACAAACTGGAAACACCATATATTTT
TRBV9,-,-,TRBJ2-3,CASTKSGSSTDTQYF,TGTGCCAGTACCAAAAGCGGATCTAGCACAGATACGCAGTATTTT
TRBV11-2,-,TRBD1,TRBJ1-3,CASSLPDRIPRNTIYF,TGTGCCAGCAGCTTACCGGACAGGATCCCGAGAAACACCATATATTTT
TRBV6-5,few,-,TRBJ2-1,CASTPDGISYNEQFF,TGTGCCAGCACCCCGGACGGGATTAGCTACAATGAGCAGTTCTTC
TRBV6-5,few,TRBD2,TRBJ2-7,CASSYSPGGDNEQYF,TGTGCCAGCAGTTACTCCCCGGGGGGGGACAACGAGCAGTACTTC
TRBV29-1,few,-,TRBJ1-1,CSVAEGLNTEAFF,TGCAGCGTTGCTGAGGGGCTGAACACTGAAGCTTTCTTT
TRBV11-3,few,-,TRBJ2-1,CASSLEGPRSEQFF,TGTGCCAGCAGCTTAGAGGGACCTAGGAGTGAGCAGTTCTTC
TRBV7-2,few,-,TRBJ2-7,CASSLGSGMPLEQYF,TGTGCCAGCAGCTTAGGCTCGGGGATGCCTCTCGAGCAGTACTTC
TRBV7-2,few,TRBD1,TRBJ1-1,CASSLTQGTTEAFF,TGTGCCAGCAGCTTAACACAGGGGACCACTGAAGCTTTCTTT
TRBV29-1,few,TRBD1,TRBJ2-1,CSVEESGTGFLNEQFF,TGCAGCGTTGAAGAATCCGGGACAGGGTTTCTGAATGAGCAGTTCTTC
TRBV24-1,few,TRBD1,TRBJ1-1,CATSDSGTGLREAFF,TGTGCCACCAGTGATTCCGGGACAGGGCTAAGGGAAGCTTTCTTT
TRBV6-2/TRBV6-3,-,TRBD1,TRBJ2-5,CASSPPGTAAGFSETQYF,TGTGCCAGCAGTCCCCCCGGGACAGCGGCCGGTTTTTCAGAGACCCAGTACTTC
TRBV5-6,-,-,TRBJ1-1,CASSLPGSNTEAFF,TGTGCCAGCAGCTTGCCCGGATCGAACACTGAAGCTTTCTTT
TRBV20-1,-,-,TRBJ1-6,CSARTGTRSPLHF,TGCAGTGCTAGAACAGGGACAAGGTCACCCCTCCACTTT
TRBV9,few,-,TRBJ2-3,CASSVALASGTDTQYF,TGTGCCAGCAGCGTAGCCCTTGCGAGCGGAACAGATACGCAGTATTTT
TRBV11-3,-,TRBD2,TRBJ2-7,CASSFHTGEGSYEQYF,TGTGCCAGCAGCTTCCACACCGGGGAGGGCTCCTACGAGCAGTACTTC
TRBV11-2,-,TRBD1,TRBJ2-1,CASSHFRGRANEQFF,TGTGCCAGCAGCCATTTCAGGGGGCGCGCCAATGAGCAGTTCTTC
TRBV12-3/TRBV12-4,many,TRBD1,TRBJ2-1,CASSLLQGSYNEQFF,TGTGCCAGCAGTCTACTACAGGGGTCCTACAATGAGCAGTTCTTC
TRBV6-6,few,-,TRBJ1-1,CASLGGTALNTEAFF,TGTGCCAGTCTGGGAGGGACGGCTCTGAACACTGAAGCTTTCTTT
TRBV7-9,few,TRBD2,TRBJ2-3,CASSLPPGLASRSSTDTQYF,TGTGCCAGCAGCTTACCTCCGGGACTAGCATCCCGAAGTAGCACAGATACGCAGTATTTT
TRBV15,few,-,TRBJ2-7,CATSLGRAYEQYF,TGTGCCACCAGCCTAGGACGGGCCTACGAGCAGTACTTC
TRBV7-9,-,-,TRBJ1-1,CASSAWAAENTEAFF,TGTGCCAGCAGTGCGTGGGCAGCCGAGAACACTGAAGCTTTCTTT
TRBV7-9,few,-,TRBJ1-6,CASSPHYGSPLHF,TGTGCCAGCAGCCCCCACTACGGTTCACCCCTCCACTTT
TRBV7-2,-,-,TRBJ1-4,CASNSPGVREKLFF,TGTGCCAGCAACTCCCCCGGGGTGAGAGAAAAACTGTTTTTT
TRBV12-3/TRBV12-4,many,TRBD1,TRBJ2-1,CASSPRQGAGNEQFF,TGTGCCAGCAGTCCTAGACAGGGGGCGGGCAATGAGCAGTTCTTC
TRBV2,-,-,TRBJ2-1,CASSESVLGLEQFF,TGTGCCAGCAGTGAAAGCGTGCTAGGCCTTGAGCAGTTCTTC
TRBV24-1,-,-,TRBJ1-5,CATSDLGRPQHF,TGTGCCACCAGTGATTTAGGCCGGCCCCAGCATTTT
TRBV4-2,few,TRBD1,TRBJ1-2,CASSQAGQGDYGYTF,TGTGCCAGCAGCCAAGCCGGACAGGGCGACTATGGCTACACCTTC
TRBV29-1,-,-,TRBJ2-7,CSVDSGNPYEQYF,TGCAGCGTTGATAGCGGCAACCCCTACGAGCAGTACTTC
TRBV4-3,few,-,TRBJ2-1,CASSQALVTRGREVQFF,TGCGCCAGCAGCCAAGCCCTCGTAACCAGGGGGCGGGAGGTGCAGTTCTTC
TRBV6-2/TRBV6-3,-,-,TRBJ2-3,CASSWYKDTQYF,TGTGCCAGCAGTTGGTATAAAGATACGCAGTATTTT
TRBV2,few,-,TRBJ2-2,CASSERGSITGELFF,TGTGCCAGCAGTGAACGCGGGTCCATCACCGGGGAGCTGTTTTTT
TRBV19,-,-,TRBJ2-1,CASSIRSSENEQFF,TGTGCCAGTAGTATCCGCTCCAGCGAGAATGAGCAGTTCTTC
TRBV7-9,-,-,TRBJ2-5,CASSLGARGAETQYF,TGTGCCAGCAGCTTAGGCGCCCGGGGGGCGGAGACCCAGTACTTC
TRBV6-2/TRBV6-3,few,TRBD1,TRBJ1-1,CATGQGVNTEAFF,TGTGCCACCGGACAGGGGGTGAACACTGAAGCTTTCTTT
TRBV30,few,-,TRBJ2-5,CAWGPGWLTGETQYF,TGTGCCTGGGGCCCGGGGTGGTTGACGGGTGAGACCCAGTACTTC
TRBV27,few,TRBD1,TRBJ2-7,CASRLQGARDEQYF,TGTGCCAGCAGACTCCAGGGGGCCAGGGACGAGCAGTACTTC
TRBV24-1,few,-,TRBJ2-7,CATSDLTYGEQYF,TGTGCCACCAGTGATTTGACCTACGGCGAGCAGTACTTC
TRBV28,-,-,TRBJ2-1,CASSLSGRAGGRQFF,TGTGCCAGCAGTTTGAGCGGGCGGGCTGGGGGGCGGCAGTTCTTC
TRBV12-3/TRBV12-4,few,TRBD1,TRBJ2-7,CASTSGQGAREQYF,TGTGCCAGCACCTCGGGACAGGGGGCGAGAGAGCAGTACTTC